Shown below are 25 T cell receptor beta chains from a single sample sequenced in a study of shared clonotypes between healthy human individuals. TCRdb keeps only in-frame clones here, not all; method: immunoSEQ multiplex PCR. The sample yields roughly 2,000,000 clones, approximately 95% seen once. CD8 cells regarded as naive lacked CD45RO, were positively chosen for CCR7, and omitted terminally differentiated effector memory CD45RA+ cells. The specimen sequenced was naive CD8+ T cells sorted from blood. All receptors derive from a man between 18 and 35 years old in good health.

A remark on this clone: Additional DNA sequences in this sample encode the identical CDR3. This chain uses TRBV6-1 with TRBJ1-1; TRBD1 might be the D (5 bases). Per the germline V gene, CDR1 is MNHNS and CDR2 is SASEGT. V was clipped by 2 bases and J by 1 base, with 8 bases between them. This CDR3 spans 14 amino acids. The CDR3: CASSERGENTEAFF. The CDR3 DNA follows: TGTGCCAGCAGTGAAAGAGGGGAGAACACTGAAGCTTTCTTT.

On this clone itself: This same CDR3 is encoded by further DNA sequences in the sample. The CDR3 protein is CASSSLAGGQETQYF. The CDR3 DNA sequence: TGTGCCAGCAGTTCCCTAGCGGGAGGGCAAGAGACCCAGTACTTC. The genes are TRBV27 and TRBJ2-5; 12 positions agree with TRBD2. Trimming took 4 bases from V and 2 from J; bases not matched to a gene: 2. The CDR3 totals 15 residues. Germline CDR1 and CDR2: MNHEY and SMNVEV (reference sequence).

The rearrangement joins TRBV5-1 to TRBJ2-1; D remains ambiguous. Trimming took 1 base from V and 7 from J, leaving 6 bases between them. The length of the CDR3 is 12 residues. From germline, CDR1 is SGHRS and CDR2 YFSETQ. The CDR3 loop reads CASSLMGNEQFF. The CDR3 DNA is TGCGCCAGCAGCTTGATGGGGAATGAGCAGTTCTTC.

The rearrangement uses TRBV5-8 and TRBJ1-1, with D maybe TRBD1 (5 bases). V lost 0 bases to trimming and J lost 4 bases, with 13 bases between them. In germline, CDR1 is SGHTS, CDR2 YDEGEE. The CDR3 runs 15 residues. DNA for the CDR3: TGTGCCAGCAGCTTGGTTGGAGGGGCGGCCACTGAAGCTTTCTTT. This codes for CASSLVGGAATEAFF.

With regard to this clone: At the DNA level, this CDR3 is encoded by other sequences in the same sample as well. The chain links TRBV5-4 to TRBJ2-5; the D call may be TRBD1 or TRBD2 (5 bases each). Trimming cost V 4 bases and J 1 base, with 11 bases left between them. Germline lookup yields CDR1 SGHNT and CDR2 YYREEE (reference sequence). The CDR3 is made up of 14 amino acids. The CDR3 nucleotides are TGTGCCAGCAGCCTCCGGGGCAGCCAAGAGACCCAGTACTTC. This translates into CASSLRGSQETQYF. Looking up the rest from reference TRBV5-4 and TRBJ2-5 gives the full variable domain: ETGVTQSPTHLIKTRGQQVTLRCSSQSGHNTVSWYQQALGQGPQFIFQYYREEENGRGNFPPRFSGLQFPNYSSELNVNALELDDSALYLCASSLRGSQETQYFGPGTRLLVL.

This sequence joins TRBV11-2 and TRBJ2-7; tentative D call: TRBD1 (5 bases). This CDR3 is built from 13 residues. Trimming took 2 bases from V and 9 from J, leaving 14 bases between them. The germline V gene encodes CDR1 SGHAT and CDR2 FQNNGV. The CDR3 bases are TGTGCCAGCAGCTTACAATGGGGCTCCGGGCAGTACTTC. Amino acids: CASSLQWGSGQYF.

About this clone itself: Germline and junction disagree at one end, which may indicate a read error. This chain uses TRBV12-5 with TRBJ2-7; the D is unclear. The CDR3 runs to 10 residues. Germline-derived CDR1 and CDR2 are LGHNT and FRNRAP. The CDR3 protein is CASGRTVGDF. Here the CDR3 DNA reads TGTGCTAGTGGTCGGACCGTTGGTGACTTC.

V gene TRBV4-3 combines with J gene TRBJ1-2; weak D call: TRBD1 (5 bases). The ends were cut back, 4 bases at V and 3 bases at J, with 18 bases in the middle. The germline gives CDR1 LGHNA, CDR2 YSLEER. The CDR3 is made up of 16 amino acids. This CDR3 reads CASSPGDLDRYYGYTF. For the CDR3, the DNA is TGCGCCAGCAGCCCCGGAGACCTAGACAGATACTATGGCTACACCTTC.

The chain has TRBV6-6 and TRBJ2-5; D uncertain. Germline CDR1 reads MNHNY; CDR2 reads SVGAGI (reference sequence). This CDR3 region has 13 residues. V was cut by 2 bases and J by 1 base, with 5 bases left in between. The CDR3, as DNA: TGTGCCAGCAGTTACGGCACCCAAGAGACCCAGTACTTC. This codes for CASSYGTQETQYF.

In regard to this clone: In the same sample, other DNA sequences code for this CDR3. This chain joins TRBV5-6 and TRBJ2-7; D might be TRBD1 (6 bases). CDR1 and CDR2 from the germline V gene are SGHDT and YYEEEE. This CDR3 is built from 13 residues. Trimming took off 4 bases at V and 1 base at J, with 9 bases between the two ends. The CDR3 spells CASSVGTSYEQYF. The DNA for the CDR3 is TGTGCCAGCAGCGTCGGGACATCCTACGAGCAGTACTTC.

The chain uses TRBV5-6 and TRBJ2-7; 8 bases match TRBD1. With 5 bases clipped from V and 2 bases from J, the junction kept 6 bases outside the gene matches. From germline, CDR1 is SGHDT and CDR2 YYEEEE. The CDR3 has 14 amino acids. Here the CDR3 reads CASRGPGQAYEQYF. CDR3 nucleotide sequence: TGTGCCAGCAGGGGTCCGGGACAGGCCTACGAGCAGTACTTC.

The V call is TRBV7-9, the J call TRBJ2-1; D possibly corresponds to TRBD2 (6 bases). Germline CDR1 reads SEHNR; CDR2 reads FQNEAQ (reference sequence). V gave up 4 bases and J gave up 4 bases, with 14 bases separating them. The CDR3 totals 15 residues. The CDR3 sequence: CASSSESGWYNEQFF. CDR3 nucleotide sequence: TGTGCCAGCAGCTCCGAAAGCGGGTGGTACAATGAGCAGTTCTTC.

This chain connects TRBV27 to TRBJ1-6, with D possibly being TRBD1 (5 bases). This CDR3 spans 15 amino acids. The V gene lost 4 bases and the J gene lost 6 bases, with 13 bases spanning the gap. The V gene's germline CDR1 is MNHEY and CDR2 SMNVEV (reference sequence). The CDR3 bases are TGTGCCAGCAGTTCCCCCTGGGACTTTAATTCACCCCTCCACTTT. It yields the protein CASSSPWDFNSPLHF.

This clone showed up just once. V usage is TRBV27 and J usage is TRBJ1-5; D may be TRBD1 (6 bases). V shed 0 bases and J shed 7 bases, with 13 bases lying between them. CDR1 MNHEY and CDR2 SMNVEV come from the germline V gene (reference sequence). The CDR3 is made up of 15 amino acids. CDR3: CASSLSAGVGQPQHF. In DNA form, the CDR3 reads TGTGCCAGCAGTTTATCGGCAGGGGTCGGGCAGCCCCAGCATTTT.

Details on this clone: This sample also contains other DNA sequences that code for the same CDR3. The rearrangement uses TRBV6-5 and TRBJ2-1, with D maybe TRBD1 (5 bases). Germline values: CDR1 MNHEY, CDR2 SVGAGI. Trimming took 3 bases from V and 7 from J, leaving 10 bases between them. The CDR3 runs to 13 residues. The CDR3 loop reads CASSYRGGNEQFF. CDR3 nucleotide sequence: TGTGCCAGCAGTTATAGGGGTGGGAATGAGCAGTTCTTC.

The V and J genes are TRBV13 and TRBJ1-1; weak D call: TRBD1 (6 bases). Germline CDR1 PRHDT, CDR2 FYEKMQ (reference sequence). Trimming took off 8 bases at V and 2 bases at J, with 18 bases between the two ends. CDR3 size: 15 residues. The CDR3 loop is CASQGAGDSNTEAFF. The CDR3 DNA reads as TGTGCCAGCCAAGGGGCAGGGGATAGTAACACTGAAGCTTTCTTT.

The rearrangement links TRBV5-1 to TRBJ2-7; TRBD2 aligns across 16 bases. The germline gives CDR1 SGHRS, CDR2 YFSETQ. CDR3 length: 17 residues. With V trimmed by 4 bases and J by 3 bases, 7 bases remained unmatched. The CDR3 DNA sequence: TGCGCCAGCAGCCTGGGACTAGCGGGAGGGCCAGGCTACGAGCAGTACTTC. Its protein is CASSLGLAGGPGYEQYF. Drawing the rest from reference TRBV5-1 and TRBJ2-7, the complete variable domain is KAGVTQTPRYLIKTRGQQVTLSCSPISGHRSVSWYQQTPGQGLQFLFEYFSETQRNKGNFPGRFSGRQFSNSRSEMNVSTLELGDSALYLCASSLGLAGGPGYEQYFGPGTRLTVT.

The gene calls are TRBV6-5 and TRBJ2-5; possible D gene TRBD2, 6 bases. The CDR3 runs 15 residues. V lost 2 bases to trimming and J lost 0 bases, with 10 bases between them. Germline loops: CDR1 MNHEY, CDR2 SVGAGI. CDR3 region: CASSYAGTYQETQYF. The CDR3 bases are TGTGCCAGCAGTTACGCGGGAACCTACCAAGAGACCCAGTACTTC.

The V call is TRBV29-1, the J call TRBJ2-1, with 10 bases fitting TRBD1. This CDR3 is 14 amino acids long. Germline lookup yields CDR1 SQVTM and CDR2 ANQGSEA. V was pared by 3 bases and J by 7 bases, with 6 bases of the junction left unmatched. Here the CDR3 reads CSVEGQGRENEQFF. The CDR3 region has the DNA TGCAGCGTTGAGGGACAGGGGCGTGAAAATGAGCAGTTCTTC.

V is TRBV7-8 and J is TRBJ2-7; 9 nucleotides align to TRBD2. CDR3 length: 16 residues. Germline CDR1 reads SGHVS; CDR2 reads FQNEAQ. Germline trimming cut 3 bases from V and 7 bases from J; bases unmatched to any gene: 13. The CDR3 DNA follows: TGTGCCAGCAGCTTGAAGGTAGCGGGAGCTTCTGGGGAGCAGTACTTC. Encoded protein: CASSLKVAGASGEQYF.

The CDR3 here is CASSPLGQEDEQYF. The CDR3 DNA reads TGTGCCAGCAGTCCCCTGGGACAGGAGGACGAGCAGTACTTC. The chain joins TRBV27 to TRBJ2-7; 8 bases line up with TRBD1. V was pared by 5 bases and J by 5 bases, with 8 bases of the junction left unmatched. The CDR3 has 14 residues. Germline CDR1 is MNHEY and CDR2 is SMNVEV (reference sequence).

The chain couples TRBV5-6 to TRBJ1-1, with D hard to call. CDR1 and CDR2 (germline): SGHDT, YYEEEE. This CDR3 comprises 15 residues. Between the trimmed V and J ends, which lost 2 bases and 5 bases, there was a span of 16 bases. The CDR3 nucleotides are TGTGCCAGCAGCTTCTTTGGGTCCGGAGGAACTGAAGCTTTCTTT. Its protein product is CASSFFGSGGTEAFF.

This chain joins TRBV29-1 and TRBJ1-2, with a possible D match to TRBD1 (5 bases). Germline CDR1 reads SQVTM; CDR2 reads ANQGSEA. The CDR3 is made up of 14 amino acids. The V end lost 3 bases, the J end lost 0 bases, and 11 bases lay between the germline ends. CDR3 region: CSVDASDTNYGYTF. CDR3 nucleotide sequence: TGCAGCGTTGACGCGTCGGACACTAACTATGGCTACACCTTC.

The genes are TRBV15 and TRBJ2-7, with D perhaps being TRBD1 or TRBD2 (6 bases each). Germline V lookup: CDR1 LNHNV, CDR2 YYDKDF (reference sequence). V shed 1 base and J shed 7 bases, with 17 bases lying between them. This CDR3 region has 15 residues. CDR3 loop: CATSRGRAGEYEQYF. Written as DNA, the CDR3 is TGTGCCACCAGCAGAGGGAGGGCAGGGGAGTATGAGCAGTACTTC.

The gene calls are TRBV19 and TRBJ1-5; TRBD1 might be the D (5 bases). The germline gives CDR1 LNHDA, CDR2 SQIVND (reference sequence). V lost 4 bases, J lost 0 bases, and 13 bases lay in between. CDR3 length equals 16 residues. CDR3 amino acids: CASSNLQGYSNQPQHF. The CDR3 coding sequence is TGTGCCAGTAGTAATCTCCAGGGTTATAGCAATCAGCCCCAGCATTTT.